This T cell receptor (beta chain) originates from a study of ipilimumab plus nivolumab after autologous stem cell transplantation. Study details: Patients received a median of roughly five ipilimumab and about 8 nivolumab doses.

Checkpoint therapy with ipilimumab 1 mg/kg began 14 to 28 days after transplant. Through week 26, nivolumab 3 mg/kg IV was given weeks 1, 4, 7, 10, then biweekly. Clones were read by immunoSEQ multiplex PCR, and TCRdb kept only the in-frame ones, dropping some. The sample records approximately 15,000 clones, under 85% being singletons. Germline V gene lookup returns CDR1 SGHNT and CDR2 YYREEE (reference sequence). The germline V and J ends were trimmed by 4 bases and 1 base, with 14 bases remaining between them. The CDR3 has 15 amino acids. This sequence originates from a male donor with diffuse large B-cell lymphoma. The sample in question was PBMCs, obtained in a trial of ipilimumab plus nivolumab as post-transplant consolidation. The rearrangement joins TRBV5-4 to TRBJ1-1; maybe TRBD1 (5 bases). CDR3 residues: CASSRRQYSNTEAFF. The CDR3 region has the DNA TGTGCCAGCAGCCGAAGACAGTACTCGAACACTGAAGCTTTCTTT. Complete variable domain (other parts from reference TRBV5-4 and TRBJ1-1): ETGVTQSPTHLIKTRGQQVTLRCSSQSGHNTVSWYQQALGQGPQFIFQYYREEENGRGNFPPRFSGLQFPNYSSELNVNALELDDSALYLCASSRRQYSNTEAFFGQGTRLTVV.